The 10 T cell receptor beta chains presented below share a single source sample, sequenced in a study of blood T cell repertoires in COVID-19. Sequenced by immunoSEQ multiplex PCR; TCRdb stores in-frame clones only, minus some. The sample contains about 52,000 clones, roughly nine tenths of which appear only once. The sequenced material came from peripheral blood. These receptors all stem from an elderly man with active or convalescent COVID-19.

This chain links TRBV30 with TRBJ2-3; D not resolved. Trimming cost V 3 bases and J 4 bases, with 14 bases left between them. The CDR3 is made up of 14 amino acids. Looked up from germline, CDR1 is GTSNPN and CDR2 is SVGIG (reference sequence). The CDR3 sequence: CAWRRITVADTQYF. CDR3 sequence (DNA): TGTGCCTGGAGACGTATCACGGTTGCAGATACGCAGTATTTT. Variable domain in full (rest from reference TRBV30 and TRBJ2-3): SQTIHQWPATLVQPVGSPLSLECTVEGTSNPNLYWYRQAAGRGLQLLFYSVGIGQISSEVPQNLSASRPQDRQFILSSKKLLLSDSGFYLCAWRRITVADTQYFGPGTRLTVL.

The chain couples TRBV2 to TRBJ1-2, with D perhaps TRBD1 (5 bases). The CDR3 runs to 15 residues. The V end lost 4 bases, the J end lost 1 base, and 13 bases lay between the germline ends. The germline V gene has CDR1 SNHLY and CDR2 FYNNEI. In DNA form, the CDR3 reads TGTGCCAGCAGTGCCGACAGAAATTTTAACTATGGCTACACCTTC. It yields the protein CASSADRNFNYGYTF.

The chain is built from TRBV12-3 or TRBV12-4 and TRBJ1-1, with no clear D. The CDR3 runs to 11 residues. V lost 3 bases and J 6 bases, leaving 5 bases between the germline ends. The CDR3 spells CASSFYSEAFF. The CDR3 DNA follows: TGTGCCAGCAGTTTTTATTCTGAAGCTTTCTTT.

The gene calls are TRBV5-1 and TRBJ1-4; 9 nucleotides match TRBD1. Germline-derived CDR1 and CDR2 are SGHRS and YFSETQ. CDR3 length: 13 residues. V was pared by 8 bases and J by 4 bases, with 3 bases of the junction left unmatched. The CDR3 coding sequence is TGCGCCAGTTCGACAGGGGGTAATGAAAAACTGTTTTTT. Translating it yields CASSTGGNEKLFF.

This chain uses TRBV2 with TRBJ1-5; 8 nucleotides agree with TRBD1. The length of the CDR3 is 15 residues. Trimming removed 1 base from V and 6 bases from J; junction bases left unmatched: 5. Germline V gene data show CDR1 as SNHLY and CDR2 as FYNNEI. For the CDR3, the DNA is TGTGCCAGCAGTGAAGACAGGGGGTCGGGTCAGCCCCAGCATTTT. It encodes CASSEDRGSGQPQHF.

The V and J genes are TRBV7-3 and TRBJ1-2; the D gene is possibly TRBD1 (6 bases). V lost 1 base, J lost 7 bases, and 19 bases lay in between. This CDR3 has 16 amino acids. CDR1 and CDR2 (germline): SGHTA, FQGTGA. CDR3 residues: CASSLIFGGRSAGYTF. CDR3 sequence (DNA): TGTGCCAGCAGCTTAATCTTTGGGGGCCGTTCGGCTGGCTACACCTTC.

The sample holds a few counts of this clone. J is TRBJ2-7 and V is TRBV7-2, with D perhaps matching TRBD1 (6 bases). Germline CDR1 and CDR2: SGHTA and FQGNSA. V lost 2 bases and J 3 bases, leaving 8 bases between the germline ends. The CDR3 is 13 amino acids. CDR3 sequence: CASSLKTGYEQYF. The CDR3, as DNA: TGTGCCAGCAGCTTAAAGACAGGCTACGAGCAGTACTTC.

CDR3 loop: CSVRRGGETQYF. The CDR3, as DNA: TGCAGCGTCCGAAGGGGGGGAGAGACCCAGTACTTC. V gene TRBV29-1 combines with J gene TRBJ2-5; D may be TRBD2 (7 bases). This CDR3 is 12 amino acids long. The germline V and J ends were trimmed by 6 bases and 4 bases, with 12 bases remaining between them. In germline, CDR1 is SQVTM, CDR2 ANQGSEA.

The gene calls are TRBV19 and TRBJ2-7; TRBD1 matches 8 bases. The CDR3 is made up of 14 amino acids. J lost 1 base, V lost 8 bases, and 7 bases had no gene match. The V gene's germline CDR1 is LNHDA and CDR2 SQIVND (reference sequence). CDR3 nucleotides: TGTGCCAGTTCTGGACAGGGCAATTCCTACGAGCAGTACTTC. This encodes CASSGQGNSYEQYF.

The V call is TRBV15, the J call TRBJ1-1; TRBD1 matches at 9 bases. The germline V gene encodes CDR1 LNHNV and CDR2 YYDKDF (reference sequence). Germline trimming cut 2 bases from V and 7 bases from J; bases unmatched to any gene: 8. CDR3 length: 15 amino acids. The DNA for the CDR3 is TGTGCCACCAGCAGATCCGGGACAGGGTCTGGTGAAGCTTTCTTT. Amino acids: CATSRSGTGSGEAFF.